This record covers a single TCR beta chain. The CDR3 does not end in the conserved phenylalanine or tryptophan, so this is likely a read error. Combining a sample-barcoded 5' primer with a J-beta primer mix, a second PCR ran for roughly 7 to 12 cycles. Each cDNA molecule received a tag from a template-switch adaptor that had 12 random nucleotides. There were at least 2.5 million CDR3-containing paired-end reads obtained from each sample. TCRdb re-derived calls from the 5' RACE reads in MiXCR, one entry per CDR3 protein. Counted here are roughly 1,300,000 distinct CDR3 sequences, 45% to 70% occurring once; the ten biggest clones make up 6.5% to 8.5%. There were at least 5.5 micrograms of total RNA extracted from every sample. J gave up 3 bases and V 3 bases, and 6 bases lay outside the gene matches. Looked up from germline, CDR1 is MNHNY and CDR2 is SVGAGI (reference sequence). The CDR3 covers 15 residues.

These data are taken from a study of blood T cells in healthy people across ages. The chain carries TRBV6-6 and TRBJ2-7, with 9 positions matching TRBD1. The sequence was obtained from a man aged 18 to 29 in good health. The specimen was blood. The CDR3 DNA reads TGTGCCAGCAGTTATGGTTCGGGACAGGGCTACGAGCAGTACTCC. Protein sequence: CASSYGSGQGYEQYS.